The clone carrying this T cell receptor (beta chain) was counted a single time. Its antigen is currently unknown. This sample was taken from a study of cytomegalovirus exposure and HLA in healthy donors. The overall study: The 90 to 150 validation repertoires and the roughly 680 first-cohort repertoires shared a platform, a later analysis reported. Regarding the study as a whole: Clusters of TCRs from the first cohort tended to co-occur in the roughly 120 validation repertoires (as a later analysis found). Reports credit the classifier with highly specific, highly sensitive diagnosis of cytomegalovirus status.

The approximately 120-subject validation cohort, separate from the approximately 670-subject first cohort, included the donors. Assay used: immunoSEQ multiplex PCR; TCRdb lists only in-frame clones, some missing. The sample records under 400,000 clones, around 90% being singletons. After removal of 2 bases from V and 9 bases from J, the junction contained 7 bases not matched to a gene. Germline CDR1 SGHTA, CDR2 FQGNSA. The CDR3 is 15 amino acids. The gene calls are TRBV7-2 and TRBJ2-1; 10 nucleotides align to TRBD1. The source material was PBMCs. This receptor was taken from a man aged 30 to 39 in good health and CMV-seronegative. Written as DNA, the CDR3 is TGTGCCAGCAGCTTAAGAGGACAGGGGGTTGGTGAGCAGTTCTTC. Its protein is CASSLRGQGVGEQFF.